The TCR beta chain under discussion was sequenced for a study of T-cell memory formation after mild COVID-19. CDR1 and CDR2 (germline): SNHLY, FYNNEI. Trimming removed 5 bases from V and 0 bases from J, with 10 bases in between. There are 14 residues in the CDR3. This clonotype was observed a few times. Employing constant-segment primers, 5'RACE generated TCR alpha and TCR beta cDNA libraries bearing sample barcodes and UMIs. MiXCR, applied by TCRdb to the 5' RACE reads, yields one record per CDR3 protein. The sample lists 350,000 to 450,000 distinct CDR3 sequences, roughly 20% seen once, with roughly 8.4% in the top ten.

This receptor was identified in an adult woman who had mild COVID-19 (a few samples of this study predate the infection). Cell type and time point are not known. J is TRBJ1-1 and V is TRBV2, with a tentative D call TRBD1 (6 bases). Sequencing was carried out using PBMCs or a T cell subset sorted from them (not recorded which). The CDR3 coding sequence is TGTGCCAGCAGTTGGACAGACCTGAACACTGAAGCTTTCTTT. This codes for CASSWTDLNTEAFF.